This T cell receptor beta chain was documented in a study of beta chain features in type 1 diabetes. Sequencing targeted expressed TCRB transcripts, as all isolated RNA had been reverse transcribed. Only in-frame clones appear in the TCRdb table, and some are missing; sequencing was by immunoSEQ multiplex PCR. This table has 860,000 or so clones, about 17% appearing once. V dropped 1 base and J dropped 0 bases, with 8 bases sitting between them. The CDR3 sequence is 15 residues long. CDR1 and CDR2 from the germline V gene are SGHTA and FQGNSA. The J gene is TRBJ2-3, the V gene TRBV7-2, with D perhaps TRBD1 (6 bases). Sequencing input: naive CD4+ T cells from blood. The sequence came from a woman aged 18-29 years in good health. CDR3 protein: CASSLVGQSTDTQYF. The CDR3 nucleotides read TGTGCCAGCAGCTTAGTTGGACAGAGCACAGATACGCAGTATTTT.